This TCR beta chain was identified in a study of shared clonotypes between healthy human individuals. Germline V gene lookup returns CDR1 SGHAT and CDR2 FQNNGV. The CDR3 is 19 residues long. The V end lost 4 bases, the J end lost 8 bases, and 30 bases lay between the germline ends. Sequencing was performed with immunoSEQ multiplex PCR; in TCRdb, only in-frame clones are kept and a portion is missing. This table holds over a million clones, roughly 96% found once. Sample: naive CD4+ T cells sorted from blood. Subset given: CD45RA+ positively selected. This TCR came from a young man in good health. This sequence joins TRBV11-2 and TRBJ2-1; D tentatively reads TRBD1 or TRBD2 (5 bases each). In nucleotides, the CDR3 is TGTGCCAGCAGCTGGGGCCTTCCGTCGGGGAACACTCCCAGAGATGAGCAGTTCTTC. Translation gives CASSWGLPSGNTPRDEQFF.